This T cell receptor beta chain was found in a study of T cells in Graves' hyperthyroidism and ophthalmopathy. Looking at the study overall: Peripheral blood specimens were obtained at initial diagnosis, prior to any treatment.

RNA transcripts were the template for amplifying TCR beta CDR3 regions. HTBI primers were employed in a first-round RT-PCR of the TCR CDR3. TCRdb used MiXCR to reprocess the multiplex PCR reads, holding one entry per CDR3 protein. Among 250,000 to 300,000 distinct CDR3 sequences, around 15% were seen once, and the ten largest hold 30% to 35%. This clonotype was recorded at least ten times. With 4 bases removed from V and 0 bases from J, the gap between germline ends came to 12 bases. CDR3 length equals 15 residues. Germline CDR1 is MNHNS and CDR2 is SASEGT. J is TRBJ1-1 and V is TRBV6-1, with D perhaps TRBD1 (5 bases). The source is a woman aged 50 to 65 with Graves' hyperthyroidism that later progressed to Graves' ophthalmopathy. What was sequenced was blood. As DNA, the CDR3 is TGTGCCAGCAGTGTCGGGGGTTCGGTGAACACTGAAGCTTTCTTT. Protein product: CASSVGGSVNTEAFF.